The rows below give T cell receptor beta chains drawn from one sample of a study of blood T cell repertoires in COVID-19. Clones were read by immunoSEQ multiplex PCR, and TCRdb kept only the in-frame ones, dropping some. Of 70,000 or so clones listed, roughly 79% are singletons. Sample: peripheral blood. All receptors come from a man aged 55 to 69 with acute or convalescent COVID-19. CDR3s include the opening cysteine and the closing phenylalanine or tryptophan. A D gene is named only where the DNA matches it firmly. Clone size, where shown, is once, few, many, or a class for clones that have expanded.

size: .; J: TRBJ2-3; D: .; V: TRBV12-3/TRBV12-4; CDR3: CASKTSTDTQYF; DNA: TGTGCCAGCAAAACTAGCACAGATACGCAGTATTTT
size: .; J: TRBJ1-2; D: .; V: TRBV25-1; CDR3: CASSRSGGADGYTF; DNA: TGTGCCAGCAGTCGGTCCGGGGGGGCGGATGGCTACACCTTC
size: .; J: TRBJ1-6; D: TRBD1; V: TRBV15; CDR3: CATSRRTGPNSPLHF; DNA: TGTGCCACCAGCAGACGGACAGGCCCTAATTCACCCCTCCACTTT
size: .; J: TRBJ2-7; D: TRBD1; V: TRBV5-5; CDR3: CASSLAGTGASEQYF; DNA: TGTGCCAGCAGCTTGGCCGGGACAGGGGCTTCCGAGCAGTACTTC
size: few; J: TRBJ2-5; D: TRBD1; V: TRBV27; CDR3: CASSPGTVPNNKEIQYF; DNA: TGTGCCAGCAGCCCGGGGACAGTACCAAACAATAAAGAGATCCAGTACTTC
size: .; J: TRBJ1-2; D: .; V: TRBV30; CDR3: CAWTPMGAAHGYTF; DNA: TGTGCCTGGACCCCTATGGGGGCTGCCCATGGCTACACCTTC
size: once; J: TRBJ1-5; D: .; V: TRBV27; CDR3: CASSGGYSNQPQHF; DNA: TGTGCCAGCTCGGGGGGATATAGCAATCAGCCCCAGCATTTT
size: .; J: TRBJ1-5; D: TRBD1; V: TRBV19; CDR3: CASSDLGQFHSNQPQHF; DNA: TGTGCCAGTAGCGACCTGGGACAGTTCCATAGCAATCAGCCCCAGCATTTT
size: .; J: TRBJ1-5; D: .; V: TRBV6-2/TRBV6-3; CDR3: CASSPQGYSNQPQHF; DNA: TGTGCCAGCAGTCCCCAGGGTTATAGCAATCAGCCCCAGCATTTT
size: once; J: TRBJ1-5; D: .; V: TRBV6-5; CDR3: CASSYGSEQPQHF; DNA: TGTGCCAGCAGTTACGGTTCGGAGCAGCCCCAGCATTTT
size: .; J: TRBJ1-2; D: .; V: TRBV4-3; CDR3: CASSPQGSPYGYTF; DNA: TGCGCCAGCAGCCCACAGGGTTCCCCCTATGGCTACACCTTC